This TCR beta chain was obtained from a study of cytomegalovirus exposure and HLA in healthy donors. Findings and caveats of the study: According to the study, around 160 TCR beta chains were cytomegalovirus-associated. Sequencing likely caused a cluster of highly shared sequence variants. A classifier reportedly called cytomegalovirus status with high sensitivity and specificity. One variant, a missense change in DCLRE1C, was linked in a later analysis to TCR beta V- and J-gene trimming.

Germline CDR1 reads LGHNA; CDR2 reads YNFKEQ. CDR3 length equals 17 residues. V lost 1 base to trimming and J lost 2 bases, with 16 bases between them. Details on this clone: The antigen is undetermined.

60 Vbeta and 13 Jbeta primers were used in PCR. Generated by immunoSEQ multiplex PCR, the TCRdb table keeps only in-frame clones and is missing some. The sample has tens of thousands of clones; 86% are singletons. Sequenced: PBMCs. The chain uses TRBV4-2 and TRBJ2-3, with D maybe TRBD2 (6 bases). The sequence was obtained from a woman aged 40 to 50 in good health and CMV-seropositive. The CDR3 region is CASSQGIAGSNTDTQYF. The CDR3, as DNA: TGTGCCAGCAGCCAAGGGATTGCCGGGAGCAACACAGATACGCAGTATTTT.